The 26 T cell receptor beta chains presented below share a single source sample, sequenced in a study of breast tumors, draining lymph nodes, adjacent tissues. The lymph nodes were axillary draining lymph nodes from breast cancer patients. TCRdb processed the multiplex PCR reads anew with MiXCR; each CDR3 protein has one entry. This sample has 200,000 to 300,000 distinct CDR3 sequences, with around 30% found just once. Sample: axillary lymph node tissue. The receptors derive from a female donor with breast cancer. Some clones in this sample may be carry-over from other donors' samples.

V is TRBV10-1 and J is TRBJ2-1, with TRBD2 matching over 7 bases. CDR1 is WNHNN, CDR2 SYGVQD, per germline (reference sequence). J lost 3 bases, V lost 4 bases, and 3 bases had no gene match. This CDR3 has 14 residues. The CDR3: CASSGTSFYNEQFF. CDR3 DNA sequence: TGCGCCAGCAGTGGGACTAGTTTCTACAATGAGCAGTTCTTC.

Ten or more counts support this clonotype. The chain employs TRBV10-3 and TRBJ1-3, with unresolved D. Trimming removed 7 bases at V and 3 bases at J, with 10 bases between. This CDR3 is 13 amino acids long. Germline loops: CDR1 ENHRY, CDR2 SYGVKD. In nucleotides, the CDR3 is TGTGCCATCAAAAGGGTTCTTGGAAACACCATATATTTT. Its protein product is CAIKRVLGNTIYF.

In the case of this clonotype: Since no conserved phenylalanine or tryptophan closes the CDR3, a read error is the likely cause. J is TRBJ1-5 and V is TRBV20-1; D is unclear. Germline V gene lookup returns CDR1 DFQATT and CDR2 SNEGSKA (reference sequence). V lost 5 bases, J lost 0 bases, and 11 bases lay in between. The CDR3 length is 14 residues. The CDR3 DNA reads as TGCAGTGCTGTCGGGATGAATAGCAATCAGCCCCAGCATGGT. It yields the protein CSAVGMNSNQPQHG.

This clonotype was observed at least ten times. The chain has TRBV14 and TRBJ2-2; tentatively, D is TRBD2 (5 bases). This CDR3 spans 14 amino acids. V gave up 7 bases and J gave up 0 bases, with 9 bases separating them. Germline V gene lookup returns CDR1 SGHDN and CDR2 FVKESK. CDR3 amino acids: CASTKGANTGELFF. The CDR3 DNA sequence: TGTGCCAGCACCAAGGGAGCGAACACCGGGGAGCTGTTTTTT.

The sample holds one count of this clonotype. The chain employs TRBV25-1 and TRBJ2-5, with 7 bases lining up with TRBD2. Germline CDR1 and CDR2: MGHDK and SYGVNS. The CDR3 has 16 residues. Trimming took 4 bases from V and 5 from J; bases not matched to a gene: 13. The CDR3 here is CASSARESGGRETQYF. The CDR3 DNA is TGTGCCAGCAGTGCTAGAGAATCGGGAGGCCGGGAGACCCAGTACTTC.

This clonotype was seen at least ten times. V and J are TRBV19 and TRBJ2-5, with 7 bases that match TRBD1. Germline assignment: CDR1 LNHDA and CDR2 SQIVND (reference sequence). The length of the CDR3 is 15 residues. With 2 bases clipped from V and 2 bases from J, the junction kept 5 bases outside the gene matches. This chain's CDR3 is CASSIPGTAQETQYF. CDR3 DNA sequence: TGTGCCAGTAGTATACCCGGGACAGCGCAAGAGACCCAGTACTTC.

V gene TRBV11-2 combines with J gene TRBJ2-7, with D unclear. V was shortened by 5 bases and J by 6 bases, with 17 bases between the two germline ends. This CDR3 has 14 residues. CDR1 and CDR2 (germline): SGHAT, FQNNGV. DNA for the CDR3: TGTGCCAGCAGCCCCGGTAGTCGCGCCTCCGAGCAGTACTTC. It is translated as CASSPGSRASEQYF.

This clonotype was detected a few times. The chain couples TRBV27 to TRBJ2-1; 11 bases map to TRBD2. This CDR3 has 16 amino acids. The germline V gene has CDR1 MNHEY and CDR2 SMNVEV (reference sequence). The trim removed 6 bases at V and 6 bases at J, leaving 10 bases unmatched. The CDR3 loop reads CASRKLAGAFANEQFF. CDR3 coding DNA: TGTGCCAGCAGGAAACTAGCGGGAGCTTTCGCCAATGAGCAGTTCTTC.

This clonotype was seen only a few times. The chain has TRBV6-5 and TRBJ2-2; 8 nucleotides match TRBD2. V lost 7 bases and J lost 2; bases outside the gene matches: 6. The CDR3 runs to 15 residues. Germline values: CDR1 MNHEY, CDR2 SVGAGI. CDR3 in amino acids: CASMGIAGNTGELFF. The CDR3 region has the DNA TGTGCCAGCATGGGGATAGCGGGAAACACCGGGGAGCTGTTTTTT.

This clonotype came up a few times. This clone may be a read error of a much larger clone one base away. The chain has TRBV12-3 or TRBV12-4 and TRBJ2-7; 10 bases align to TRBD2. After removal of 8 bases from V and 3 bases from J, the junction contained 7 bases not matched to a gene. This CDR3 comprises 14 residues. For the CDR3, the DNA is TGTGCCAGCGCGTTCGCTAGCGGGAGCTACGAGCAGTACTTC. Its protein is CASAFASGSYEQYF.

The J gene is TRBJ2-2, the V gene TRBV5-1; 8 nucleotides agree with TRBD2. With 4 bases clipped from V and 7 bases from J, the junction kept 9 bases outside the gene matches. CDR3 size: 15 residues. Germline V lookup: CDR1 SGHRS, CDR2 YFSETQ. The DNA of the CDR3 is TGCGCCAGCAGCCCTCCGGGACTAGGCTTCGGGGAGCTGTTTTTT. Translating it yields CASSPPGLGFGELFF.

The chain links TRBV6-1 to TRBJ2-4, with 13 bases identical to TRBD2. J gave up 0 bases and V 5 bases, and 13 bases lay outside the gene matches. The germline gives CDR1 MNHNS, CDR2 SASEGT. The CDR3 is 20 amino acids. Here the CDR3 reads CASSREMGLAGTLAKNIQYF. The CDR3 nucleotides read TGTGCCAGCAGTCGCGAAATGGGACTAGCGGGAACCCTAGCCAAAAACATTCAGTACTTC.

Remarks on this clonotype: A clone one base away is much larger, so this may be a read error. The gene calls are TRBV7-9 and TRBJ2-3, with 8 bases lining up with TRBD1. Matching the DNA end better, TRBJ1-5 makes the J call doubtful. CDR1 and CDR2 (germline): SEHNR, FQNEAQ (reference sequence). The length of the CDR3 is 15 residues. CDR3 sequence (DNA): TGTGCCAGCAGTCCTAGACAGGGGCATATTTCTACGCAGCATTTT. It codes for CASSPRQGHISTQHF.

In this sample, this clonotype turned up a few times. This chain links TRBV27 with TRBJ1-2; TRBD1 agrees at 7 bases. CDR3 length equals 17 residues. Unmatched junction bases numbered 16, after V lost 5 bases and J lost 4 bases. Germline loops: CDR1 MNHEY, CDR2 SMNVEV (reference sequence). The CDR3 DNA sequence: TGTGCCAGCAGTGTAGGGGGACAGATCAAGGATCTCTATGGCTACACCTTC. It yields the protein CASSVGGQIKDLYGYTF.

This clonotype was recorded many times. The chain combines TRBV7-9 with TRBJ2-1; D is ambiguous. In germline, CDR1 is SEHNR, CDR2 FQNEAQ (reference sequence). V dropped 5 bases and J dropped 8 bases, with 22 bases sitting between them. The CDR3 sequence is 16 residues long. CDR3 protein: CASSPTPGGRSYEQFF. The CDR3 DNA reads TGTGCCAGCAGCCCGACCCCGGGCGGCCGATCGTATGAGCAGTTCTTC.

As regards this clonotype: A much bigger clone sits one base away, suggesting this may be a read error. The chain recombines TRBV4-1 with TRBJ2-3; D gene unclear. CDR1 MGHRA and CDR2 YSYEKL come from the germline V gene. The CDR3 loop spans 15 amino acids. V was shortened by 0 bases and J by 2 bases, with 9 bases between the two germline ends. CDR3 sequence (DNA): TGCGCCAGCAGCCAAGAGGGCTATGACACAGATACGCAGTATTTT. Translated, it gives CASSQEGYDTDTQYF.

Of note for this clonotype: A junction end diverges from the germline sequence, so it may reflect a read error. The gene calls are TRBV20-1 and TRBJ2-1; 9 bases are shared with TRBD2. CDR1 and CDR2 from the germline V gene are DFQATT and SNEGSKA (reference sequence). There are 13 residues in the CDR3. Here the CDR3 reads CSALAGNYNEQLF. The CDR3 DNA reads as TGCAGTGCCCTAGCGGGGAACTACAATGAGCAGCTCTTC.

This clonotype was seen at least ten times. The chain recombines TRBV20-1 with TRBJ1-6; TRBD1 matches 7 bases. This CDR3 has 13 residues. J gave up 7 bases and V 6 bases, and 6 bases lay outside the gene matches. CDR1 is DFQATT, CDR2 SNEGSKA, per germline (reference sequence). DNA of the CDR3: TGCAGTGCGAGGGGGCCAACGAATTCACCCCTCCACTTT. Its translation: CSARGPTNSPLHF.

This clonotype was observed a few times. This clone may be a read error of a much larger clone one base away. This chain joins TRBV7-7 and TRBJ2-5; 7 positions agree with TRBD2. Germline V lookup: CDR1 SSHAT, CDR2 FNYEAQ (reference sequence). The CDR3 sequence is 15 residues long. The DNA of the CDR3 is TGTGCTAGCAGCTTTTCGGCAGGGCCGCGGGAGACCCAGCACTTC. It yields the protein CASSFSAGPRETQHF.

This clonotype was detected ten times or more. CDR3: CASSLVAALANVLTF. CDR3 nucleotides: TGTGCCAGCAGCTTAGTAGCGGCCTTGGCCAACGTCCTGACTTTC. V and J are TRBV7-8 and TRBJ2-6, with D perhaps matching TRBD2 (6 bases). Germline V lookup: CDR1 SGHVS, CDR2 FQNEAQ. V lost 1 base to trimming and J lost 6 bases, with 10 bases between them. The length of the CDR3 is 15 residues.

This clonotype was counted many times. The chain recombines TRBV4-1 with TRBJ1-2; 8 positions agree with TRBD1. The germline V gene encodes CDR1 MGHRA and CDR2 YSYEKL. V trimming: 3 bases; J trimming: 4 bases; junction bases outside the gene matches: 10. This CDR3 has 16 amino acids. CDR3 region: CASSQGSDRVTYGYTF. In DNA, the CDR3 is TGCGCCAGCAGCCAGGGCTCGGACAGGGTAACCTATGGCTACACCTTC.

This clonotype was detected many times. This chain joins TRBV7-8 and TRBJ2-2, with TRBD2 matching 7 bases. This CDR3 spans 15 amino acids. Germline V lookup: CDR1 SGHVS, CDR2 FQNEAQ. J lost 0 bases, V lost 6 bases, and 4 bases had no gene match. This chain's CDR3 is CASSRGDSNTGELFF. The CDR3, as DNA: TGTGCCAGCAGTCGGGGGGACTCGAACACCGGGGAGCTGTTTTTT.

With respect to this clonotype: A single base separates this from a much larger clone, so it may be a read error. V and J are TRBV2 and TRBJ2-3; D possibly matches TRBD1 or TRBD2 (6 bases each). V lost 2 bases and J 0 bases, leaving 9 bases between the germline ends. The CDR3 length is 15 residues. The germline gives CDR1 SNHLY, CDR2 FYNNEI. In nucleotides, the CDR3 is TGTGCCAGCAGTGAACGGGGGCCTAGCACAGATACGCAGTATTTT. It codes for CASSERGPSTDTQYF.

This clonotype was detected many times. This chain links TRBV4-3 with TRBJ1-3; D gene unclear. The CDR3 totals 15 residues. Germline CDR1 reads LGHNA; CDR2 reads YSLEER. The germline V and J ends were trimmed by 3 bases and 4 bases, with 13 bases remaining between them. The CDR3: CASSQAGQLGNTIYF. The DNA for the CDR3 is TGCGCCAGCAGCCAGGCGGGCCAGCTAGGAAACACCATATATTTT.

This clonotype was detected ten times or more. The genes are TRBV20-1 and TRBJ2-7, with TRBD1 as a possible D gene (8 bases). Trimming removed 1 base at V and 2 bases at J, with 21 bases between. CDR1 DFQATT and CDR2 SNEGSKA come from the germline V gene (reference sequence). The CDR3 length is 17 residues. The CDR3 DNA reads TGCAGTGCTAGAGCCACCTTGGGGGGGGACAGGACCTACGAGCAGTACTTC. Amino acid sequence: CSARATLGGDRTYEQYF.

This clonotype was counted between two and nine times. The chain has TRBV11-3 and TRBJ2-3, with 7 bases matching TRBD2. Germline V gene lookup returns CDR1 SGHNT and CDR2 YENEEA. Trimming took 0 bases from V and 1 from J; bases not matched to a gene: 4. This CDR3 region has 16 residues. DNA for the CDR3: TGTGCCAGCAGCTTAGAAGCGGGGTCCGGCACAGATACGCAGTATTTT. Translation gives CASSLEAGSGTDTQYF.